The 6 T cell receptor beta chains reported below all come from one sample, sequenced in a study of control samples from healthy donors and cancer patients. Some clones are missing from TCRdb's copy, which holds only in-frame ones; the method was immunoSEQ multiplex PCR. The table shows approximately 130,000 clones, with around 90% occurring only once. The specimen sequenced was blood. The receptors derive from a man aged 50 or older in good health.

This clone was detected only once. The rearrangement uses TRBV5-6 and TRBJ1-2; unclear D gene. CDR3 length: 14 amino acids. Trimming cost V 7 bases and J 8 bases, with 21 bases left between them. Germline V gives CDR1 SGHDT, CDR2 YYEEEE. The CDR3 region has the DNA TGTGCCAGCCTTTACTCGACCTTCGGGGTCGGCTACACCTTC. Translated, it gives CASLYSTFGVGYTF.

The chain joins TRBV5-4 to TRBJ2-5; D gene unclear. Per the germline V gene, CDR1 is SGHNT and CDR2 is YYREEE (reference sequence). This CDR3 is built from 14 residues. Trimming pared 0 bases from V and 2 bases from J, leaving 8 bases between. The CDR3 sequence is CASSLVGFQETQYF. As DNA, the CDR3 is TGTGCCAGCAGCTTGGTCGGGTTTCAAGAGACCCAGTACTTC.

This chain links TRBV6-6 with TRBJ1-5, with D possibly matching TRBD1 (5 bases). The CDR3 spans 14 residues. Trimming removed 6 bases at V and 4 bases at J, with 13 bases between. CDR1 MNHNY and CDR2 SVGAGI come from the germline V gene (reference sequence). CDR3 residues: CASSLQGWNQPQHF. The CDR3, as DNA: TGTGCCAGCAGCCTTCAGGGATGGAATCAGCCCCAGCATTTT.

This chain links TRBV5-1 with TRBJ1-5; D ambiguous. V was cut by 0 bases and J by 1 base, with 8 bases left in between. Germline V gene sequence: CDR1 SGHRS, CDR2 YFSETQ. CDR3 length equals 15 residues. As DNA, the CDR3 is TGCGCCAGCAGCTTGGGGGAAGGGAGCAATCAGCCCCAGCATTTT. Translating it yields CASSLGEGSNQPQHF.

The rearrangement uses TRBV7-6 and TRBJ1-3, with a weak D call TRBD1 (5 bases). The V and J ends lost 4 bases and 0 bases respectively, with 10 bases between them. Per germline, CDR1 SGHVS and CDR2 FNYEAQ. This CDR3 region has 15 residues. CDR3 sequence: CASSSGPFSGNTIYF. The DNA of the CDR3 is TGTGCCAGCAGCTCGGGACCCTTCTCTGGAAACACCATATATTTT.

This clone was picked up one time. The chain couples TRBV4-1 to TRBJ2-1; 7 bases align to TRBD2. Germline trimming cut 2 bases from V and 4 bases from J; bases unmatched to any gene: 8. The germline gives CDR1 MGHRA, CDR2 YSYEKL. The CDR3 has 16 amino acids. CDR3 sequence: CASSQSFRGGYNEQFF. CDR3 bases: TGCGCCAGCAGCCAATCTTTTCGCGGGGGTTACAATGAGCAGTTCTTC.